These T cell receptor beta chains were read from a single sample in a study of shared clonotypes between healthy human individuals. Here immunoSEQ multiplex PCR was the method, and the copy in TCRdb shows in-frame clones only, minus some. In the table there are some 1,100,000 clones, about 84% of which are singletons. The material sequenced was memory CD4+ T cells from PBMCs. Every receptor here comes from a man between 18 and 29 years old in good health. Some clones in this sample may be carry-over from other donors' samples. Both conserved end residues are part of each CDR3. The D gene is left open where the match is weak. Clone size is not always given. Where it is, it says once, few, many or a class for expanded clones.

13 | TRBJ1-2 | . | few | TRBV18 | CASSRQANYGYTF | TGTGCCAGCTCGCGACAGGCTAACTATGGCTACACCTTC
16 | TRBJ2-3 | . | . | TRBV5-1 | CASSRLIGGNTDTQYF | TGCGCCAGCAGCCGGTTGATTGGGGGGAACACAGATACGCAGTATTTT
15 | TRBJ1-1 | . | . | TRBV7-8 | CASSLARGRGTEAFF | TGTGCCAGCAGCTTAGCTAGGGGCCGCGGCACTGAAGCTTTCTTT
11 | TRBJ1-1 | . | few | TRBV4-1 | CASSQGTEAFF | TGCGCCAGCAGCCAGGGGACTGAAGCTTTCTTT
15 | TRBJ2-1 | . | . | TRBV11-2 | CASSFAREAYNEQFF | TGTGCCAGCAGCTTCGCCAGGGAGGCCTACAATGAGCAGTTCTTC
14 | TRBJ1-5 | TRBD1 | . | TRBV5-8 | CASTLQGGNQPQHF | TGTGCCAGCACTCTCCAGGGGGGCAATCAGCCCCAGCATTTT
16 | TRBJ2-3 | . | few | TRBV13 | CASSLGVSPTGDTQYF | TGTGCCAGCAGCTTAGGGGTTAGCCCCACAGGAGATACGCAGTATTTT
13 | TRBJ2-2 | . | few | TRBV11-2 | CASSLVNTGELFF | TGTGCCAGCAGCTTAGTGAATACCGGGGAGCTGTTTTTT
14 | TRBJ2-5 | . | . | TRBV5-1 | CASSLRGSGETQYF | TGCGCCAGCAGCTTGCGGGGGTCCGGGGAGACCCAGTACTTC
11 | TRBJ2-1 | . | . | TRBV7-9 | CASSDRASELF | TGTGCCAGCAGCGACCGGGCAAGCGAACTCTTC
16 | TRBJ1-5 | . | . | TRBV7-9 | CASSFSRSGSNQPQHF | TGTGCCAGCAGCTTCTCCCGGAGCGGTAGCAATCAGCCCCAGCATTTT
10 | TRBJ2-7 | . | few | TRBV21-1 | CASSAREQYF | TGTGCCAGCAGCGCCCGCGAGCAGTACTTC
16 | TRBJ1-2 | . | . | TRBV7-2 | CASSLALGTSNYGYTF | TGTGCCAGCAGCTTAGCGTTAGGGACAAGCAACTATGGCTACACCTTC
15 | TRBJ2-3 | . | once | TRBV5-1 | CASSLAGGSTDTQYF | TGCGCCAGCAGCTTGGCCGGGGGTAGCACAGATACGCAGTATTTT